This T cell receptor (beta chain) was retrieved from a study of blood T cell repertoires in COVID-19. Study as a whole: From T cells, B-cell-depleted T cells, or PBMCs came the material, which was cDNA or gDNA.

There are 16 residues in the CDR3. Germline values: CDR1 SGHNT, CDR2 YYREEE (reference sequence). V was clipped by 4 bases and J by 5 bases; unmatched bases: 12. Produced via immunoSEQ multiplex PCR; TCRdb's table is partial and in-frame only. The sample has approximately 210,000 clones, around 82% seen once; the top ten hold roughly 4.5%. This study enrolled people aged roughly 18 to 90 from approximately 24 US geographic areas. The TCR originated in a man between 25 and 39 years old with acute COVID-19. The specimen was PBMCs or T cells enriched from blood (not recorded which). The chain combines TRBV5-4 with TRBJ2-3; 8 bases fit TRBD2. CDR3 sequence (DNA): TGTGCCAGCAGCACCTTTGGCGGGGGGCGGCAAGATACGCAGTATTTT. The encoded protein is CASSTFGGGRQDTQYF.